Reported below is one T cell receptor (beta chain). This record comes from a study of beta chain features in type 1 diabetes. Study as a whole: No patient-donor differences in age, gender, total cells or subset yield.

The CDR3 runs 14 residues. Germline-derived CDR1 and CDR2 are KGHSH and LQKENI. The ends were cut back, 3 bases at V and 3 bases at J, with 8 bases in the middle. Sorted populations all exceeded 95% purity. Every isolated RNA sample was fully reverse transcribed, so sequencing captured expressed TCRB transcripts. Generated by immunoSEQ multiplex PCR, the TCRdb table keeps only in-frame clones and is missing some. The sample has about 140,000 clones; roughly 10% are singletons. The specimen was central memory CD4+ T cells from blood. This clonotype was sampled from a woman aged 40 to 50 in good health. This sequence joins TRBV18 and TRBJ2-2, with D hard to call. The CDR3 sequence is CASSPVFDTGELFF. The DNA of the CDR3 is TGTGCCAGCTCACCCGTTTTCGACACCGGGGAGCTGTTTTTT. The whole variable domain, remainder taken from reference TRBV18 and TRBJ2-2, is NAGVMQNPRHLVRRRGQEARLRCSPMKGHSHVYWYRQLPEEGLKFMVYLQKENIIDESGMPKERFSAEFPKEGPSILRIQQVVRGDSAAYFCASSPVFDTGELFFGEGSRLTVL.